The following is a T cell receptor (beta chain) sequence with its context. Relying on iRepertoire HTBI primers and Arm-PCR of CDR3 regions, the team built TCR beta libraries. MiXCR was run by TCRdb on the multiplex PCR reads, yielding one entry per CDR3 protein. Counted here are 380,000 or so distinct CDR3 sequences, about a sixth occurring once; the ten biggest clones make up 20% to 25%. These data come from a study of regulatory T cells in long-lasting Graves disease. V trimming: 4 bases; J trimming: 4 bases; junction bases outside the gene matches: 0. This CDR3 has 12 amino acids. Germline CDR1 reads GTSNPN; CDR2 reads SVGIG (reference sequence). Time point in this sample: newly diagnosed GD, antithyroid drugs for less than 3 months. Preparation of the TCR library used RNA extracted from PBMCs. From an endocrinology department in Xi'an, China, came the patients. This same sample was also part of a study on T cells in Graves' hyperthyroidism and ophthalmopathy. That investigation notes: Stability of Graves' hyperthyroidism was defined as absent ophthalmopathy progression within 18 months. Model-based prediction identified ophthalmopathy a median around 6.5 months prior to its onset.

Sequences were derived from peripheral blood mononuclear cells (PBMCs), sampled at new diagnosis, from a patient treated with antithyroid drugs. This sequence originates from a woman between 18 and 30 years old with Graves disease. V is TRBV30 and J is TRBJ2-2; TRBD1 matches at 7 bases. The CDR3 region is CAWNRGTGELFF. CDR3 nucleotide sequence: TGTGCCTGGAACAGGGGCACCGGGGAGCTGTTTTTT.